The 8 T cell receptor beta chains presented below share a single source sample, sequenced in a study of tumor and adjacent non-tumor tissue in lung cancer. The library came from three nested PCR rounds adapted from ARM-PCR protocols. MiXCR, run by TCRdb on the multiplex PCR reads, gives a single entry per CDR3 protein. The sample has 98,000 or so distinct CDR3 sequences, more than 80% seen once; the top ten hold under 40%. RNA was extracted from bulk tissue without any cell sorting. The normal lung tissue was taken more than 3 cm from the tumor edge. Sample: distant non-tumor lung tissue. Every receptor here comes from a man aged 55 to 70 with small cell lung cancer.

Many counts were recorded for this clonotype. The chain combines TRBV11-2 with TRBJ2-6, with 7 bases matching TRBD1. V trimming: 1 base; J trimming: 0 bases; junction bases outside the gene matches: 9. The length of the CDR3 is 19 residues. From germline, CDR1 is SGHAT and CDR2 FQNNGV. The CDR3 region is CASSLVPKDRPSGANVLTF. The CDR3 DNA reads TGTGCCAGCAGCTTAGTTCCAAAGGACAGGCCCTCTGGGGCCAACGTCCTGACTTTC.

The chain uses TRBV25-1 and TRBJ2-1; D not resolved. Germline assignment: CDR1 MGHDK and CDR2 SYGVNS. V gave up 7 bases and J gave up 9 bases, with 7 bases separating them. This CDR3 is built from 10 residues. The CDR3 reads CASTHGEQFF. In DNA form, the CDR3 reads TGTGCCAGCACTCATGGTGAGCAGTTCTTC.

Worth noting for this clonotype: A much bigger clone sits one base away, suggesting this may be a read error. The chain's CDR3 is CAGSWIGLNQPQHF. The CDR3 bases are TGTGCCGGCAGCTGGATAGGCTTAAATCAGCCCCAGCATTTT. This chain uses TRBV6-1 with TRBJ1-5; D gene ambiguous. CDR1 is MNHNS and CDR2 is SASEGT in the germline V gene. The CDR3 totals 14 residues.

A remark on this clonotype: The CDR3 does not close with the conserved phenylalanine or tryptophan, likely indicating a read error. No DNA is shown, since the ends of the CDR3 on it are uncertain; the CDR3 is the one TCRdb lists. The CDR3 loop reads CSTRGDEDGYAI. The genes are TRBV29-1 and TRBJ1-2. Termini included, the CDR3 measures 12 amino acids. Germline values: CDR1 SQVTM, CDR2 ANQGSEA.

This clonotype occurred many times. The chain recombines TRBV20-1 with TRBJ1-1; D gene unclear. The CDR3 is made up of 12 amino acids. V gave up 0 bases and J gave up 10 bases, with 12 bases separating them. CDR1 is DFQATT and CDR2 is SNEGSKA in the germline V gene (reference sequence). CDR3 sequence reads: CSARDASRGAFF. CDR3 nucleotide sequence: TGCAGTGCTAGAGATGCGTCCCGTGGAGCTTTCTTT.

This chain connects TRBV6-6 to TRBJ1-1, with TRBD1 matching over 7 bases. After removal of 6 bases from V and 13 bases from J, the junction contained 14 bases not matched to a gene. The germline V gene encodes CDR1 MNHNY and CDR2 SVGAGI (reference sequence). This CDR3 is built from 13 residues. CDR3 sequence (DNA): TGTGCCAGCAGCGGACAGGTGACTCGTGGAGATTTCTTT. Translation gives CASSGQVTRGDFF.

Details on this clonotype: Germline and junction disagree at one end, which may indicate a read error. The chain joins TRBV10-2 to TRBJ2-1; weak D call: TRBD1 (5 bases). The V gene's germline CDR1 is WSHSY and CDR2 SAAADI. This CDR3 is built from 14 residues. The CDR3 reads CASRSRGIDNEQFF. The CDR3 nucleotides read TGCGCCAGCAGGAGTAGGGGTATTGACAATGAACAGTTCTTC.

A note on this clonotype: An end of the junction does not agree with germline; a read error may underlie this. The genes are TRBV11-1 and TRBJ2-1, with 13 bases identical to TRBD2. The CDR3 totals 18 residues. Germline loops: CDR1 SGHAT, CDR2 FQDESV (reference sequence). This CDR3 is CPSSSESRTSGSGNELFF. The CDR3 DNA sequence: TGTCCCAGCAGCTCAGAATCGAGGACTAGCGGGAGTGGTAATGAGCTCTTCTTC. The complete variable domain, with remaining parts taken from reference TRBV11-1 and TRBJ2-1, reads EAEVAQSPRYKITEKSQAVAFWCDPISGHATLYWYRQILGQGPELLVQFQDESVVDDSQLPKDRFSAERLKGVDSTLKIQPAELGDSAMYLCPSSSESRTSGSGNELFFGPGTRLTVL.